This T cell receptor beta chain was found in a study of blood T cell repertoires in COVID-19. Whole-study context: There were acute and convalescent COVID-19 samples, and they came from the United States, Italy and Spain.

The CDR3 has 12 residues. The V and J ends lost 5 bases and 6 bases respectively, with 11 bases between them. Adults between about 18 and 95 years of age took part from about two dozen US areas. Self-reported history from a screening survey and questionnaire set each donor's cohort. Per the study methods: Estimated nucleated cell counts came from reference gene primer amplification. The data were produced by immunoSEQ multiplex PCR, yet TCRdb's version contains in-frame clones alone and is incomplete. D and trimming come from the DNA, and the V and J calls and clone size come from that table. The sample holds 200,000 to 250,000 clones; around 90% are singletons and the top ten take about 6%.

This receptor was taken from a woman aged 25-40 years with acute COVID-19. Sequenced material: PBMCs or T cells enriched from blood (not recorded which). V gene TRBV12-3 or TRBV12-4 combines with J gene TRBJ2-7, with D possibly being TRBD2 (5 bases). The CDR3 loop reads CASSLWGAEQYF. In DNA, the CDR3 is TGTGCCAGCAGTCTTTGGGGAGCCGAGCAGTACTTC.